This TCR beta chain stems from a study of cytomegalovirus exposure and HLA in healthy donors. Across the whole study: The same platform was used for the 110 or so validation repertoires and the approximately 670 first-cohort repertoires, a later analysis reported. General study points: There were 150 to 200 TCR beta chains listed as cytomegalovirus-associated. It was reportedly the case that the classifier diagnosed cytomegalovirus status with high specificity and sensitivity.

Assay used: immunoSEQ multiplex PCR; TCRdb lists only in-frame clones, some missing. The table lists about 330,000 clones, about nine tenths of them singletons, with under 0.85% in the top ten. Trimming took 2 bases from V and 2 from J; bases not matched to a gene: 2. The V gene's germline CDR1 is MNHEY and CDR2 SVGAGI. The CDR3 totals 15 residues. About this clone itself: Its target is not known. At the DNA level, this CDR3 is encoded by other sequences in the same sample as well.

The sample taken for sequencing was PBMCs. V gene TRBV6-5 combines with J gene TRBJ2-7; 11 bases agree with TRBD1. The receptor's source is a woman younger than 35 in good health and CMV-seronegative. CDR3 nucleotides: TGTGCCAGCAGTTACCGGGACAGGGGGACCTACGAGCAGTACTTC. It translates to CASSYRDRGTYEQYF.